This note documents a single T cell receptor (beta chain) sequence. Its antigen remains unknown. Produced via immunoSEQ multiplex PCR; TCRdb's table is partial and in-frame only. The table includes over a million clones, under 80% detected once. Trimming removed 4 bases from V and 4 bases from J, with 11 bases in between. Per the germline V gene, CDR1 is SGHRS and CDR2 is YFSETQ. This CDR3 spans 14 amino acids. The sample belongs to a study of shared clonotypes between healthy human individuals. Those who donated, Caucasian adults without exception, all lived in Nashville, Tennessee. Study conclusions and caveats: The researchers took only blood, and tissue repertoires probably look different. Represented diversity (both genetic and exposure-history) was limited by the small number of donors.

The specimen sequenced was memory CD4+ T cells sorted from blood. This sample's subset: CD45RA-negative fraction. This TCR was sampled from a man aged 18-30 years in good health. The gene calls are TRBV5-1 and TRBJ2-2; D gene unclear. The DNA of the CDR3 is TGCGCCAGCAGCAAGGACCCAGTCACCGGGGAGCTGTTTTTT. This codes for CASSKDPVTGELFF.